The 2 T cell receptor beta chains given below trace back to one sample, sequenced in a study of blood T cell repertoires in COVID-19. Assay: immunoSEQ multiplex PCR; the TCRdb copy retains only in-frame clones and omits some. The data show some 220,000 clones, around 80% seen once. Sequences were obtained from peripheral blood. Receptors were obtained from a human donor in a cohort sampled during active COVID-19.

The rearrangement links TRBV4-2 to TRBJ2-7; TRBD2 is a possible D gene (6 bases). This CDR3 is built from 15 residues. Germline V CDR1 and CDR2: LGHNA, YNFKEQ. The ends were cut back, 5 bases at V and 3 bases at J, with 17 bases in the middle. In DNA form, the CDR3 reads TGTGCCAGCAGCTGGTCAGGGACTGGAAACTACGAGCAGTACTTC. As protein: CASSWSGTGNYEQYF.

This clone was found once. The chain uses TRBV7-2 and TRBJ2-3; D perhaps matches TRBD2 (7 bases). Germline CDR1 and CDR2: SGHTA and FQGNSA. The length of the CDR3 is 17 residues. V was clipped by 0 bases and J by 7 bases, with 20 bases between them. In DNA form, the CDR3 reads TGTGCCAGCAGCTTAGCGGGGGGGCGAGGTAGATTCCATACGCAGTATTTT. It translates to CASSLAGGRGRFHTQYF.